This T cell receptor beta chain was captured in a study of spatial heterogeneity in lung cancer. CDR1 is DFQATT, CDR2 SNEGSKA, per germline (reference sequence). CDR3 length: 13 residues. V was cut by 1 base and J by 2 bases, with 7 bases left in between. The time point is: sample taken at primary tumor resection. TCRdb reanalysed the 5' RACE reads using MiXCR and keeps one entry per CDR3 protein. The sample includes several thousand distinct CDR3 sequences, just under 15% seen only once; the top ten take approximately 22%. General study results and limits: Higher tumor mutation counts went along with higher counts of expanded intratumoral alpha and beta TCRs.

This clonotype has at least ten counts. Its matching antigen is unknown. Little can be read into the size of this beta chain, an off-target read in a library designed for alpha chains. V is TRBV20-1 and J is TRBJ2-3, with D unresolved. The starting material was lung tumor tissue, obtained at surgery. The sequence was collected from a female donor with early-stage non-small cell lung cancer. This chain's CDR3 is CSARVLITDTQYF. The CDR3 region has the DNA TGCAGTGCTAGAGTCTTGATCACAGATACGCAGTATTTT.